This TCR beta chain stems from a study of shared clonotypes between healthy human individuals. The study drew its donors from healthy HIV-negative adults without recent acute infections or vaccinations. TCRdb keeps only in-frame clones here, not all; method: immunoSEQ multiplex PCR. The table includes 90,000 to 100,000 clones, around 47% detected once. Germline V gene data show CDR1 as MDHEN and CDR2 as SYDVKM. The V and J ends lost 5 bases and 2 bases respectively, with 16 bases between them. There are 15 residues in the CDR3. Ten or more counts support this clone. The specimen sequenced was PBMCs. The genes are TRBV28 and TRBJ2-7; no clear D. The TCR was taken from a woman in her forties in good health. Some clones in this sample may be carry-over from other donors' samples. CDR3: CASSRMGQHPYEQYF. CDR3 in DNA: TGTGCCAGCAGTCGGATGGGCCAGCATCCCTACGAGCAGTACTTC.